A selection of T cell receptor beta chains follows, all from one sample in a study of blood T cell repertoires in COVID-19. Clones were sequenced by immunoSEQ multiplex PCR, and TCRdb holds only the in-frame ones, with some missing. The table lists roughly 290,000 clones, around nine tenths of them singletons. Source material: peripheral blood. The receptors were sampled from a woman in her 30s with COVID-19, enrolled during active disease. Each CDR3 is given with its conserved first and last residue. The D gene is left open where the match is weak. Expanded clones get a size class; other rows say once, few or many, or leave the size out.

19 | TRBD2 | . | TRBJ2-3 | TRBV5-6 | TGTGCCAGCAGCTCCTCCTGGGGTTTGGCTAGCGGGAGGCTCGATACGCAGTATTTT | CASSSSWGLASGRLDTQYF
14 | . | . | TRBJ2-7 | TRBV6-5 | TGTGCCAGCAGTTCCAGGGAATTAGTCTACGAGCAGTACTTC | CASSSRELVYEQYF
15 | . | . | TRBJ2-3 | TRBV5-6 | TGTGCCAGCAGCGACCTAGGTATGGGTGAAGATACGCAGTATTTT | CASSDLGMGEDTQYF
16 | . | . | TRBJ2-7 | TRBV21-1 | TGTGCCAGCAGCAAATGGCCGGGACAGAAATTTAAGAAGCAGTACTTC | CASSKWPGQKFKKQYF
17 | TRBD2 | . | TRBJ2-1 | TRBV5-4 | TGTGCCAGCAGCTTGGGAGGCGGGAGGCTCTCCTACAATGAGCAGTTCTTC | CASSLGGGRLSYNEQFF
12 | . | once | TRBJ1-6 | TRBV5-6 | TGTGCCAGCAGCTTGGGGAGATCACCCCTCCACTTT | CASSLGRSPLHF
11 | . | . | TRBJ1-2 | TRBV9 | TGTGCCAGCGTAGGGGGCTATGGCTACACCTTC | CASVGGYGYTF
15 | . | . | TRBJ1-5 | TRBV28 | TGTGCCAGCAGACACAGGTATAATCAGCCGAGGCCCCAGCATTTT | CASRHRYNQPRPQHF
14 | . | . | TRBJ2-2 | TRBV2 | TGTGCCAGCAGTGGGGGGGGCAACACCGGGGAGCTGTTTTTT | CASSGGGNTGELFF
13 | . | . | TRBJ1-2 | TRBV28 | TGTGCCAGCAGTTTTCGGGGGGCGGGTGGCTACACCTTC | CASSFRGAGGYTF
15 | . | once | TRBJ2-7 | TRBV23-1 | TGCGCCAGCAGTCAAATCCCTCGGCCTGGCGGCGAGCAGTACTTC | CASSQIPRPGGEQYF